One sample yielded the 10 T cell receptor beta chains listed below, sequenced in a study of T cell repertoires in cytomegalovirus infection. Each CDR3 protein gets one entry after TCRdb re-called the reads with MiXCR. The sample shows tens of thousands of distinct CDR3 sequences, 4% of them seen only once. Sequencing was carried out using PBMCs. All receptors derive from a human donor in good health (CMV status not recorded). Some clones in this sample may be carry-over from other donors' samples.

CDR3 residues: CSVASGVNEQYF. CDR3 DNA: TGCAGCGTTGCGTCGGGAGTCAACGAGCAGTACTTC. The V and J genes are TRBV29-1 and TRBJ2-7; possible D gene TRBD2, 6 bases. Looked up from germline, CDR1 is SQVTM and CDR2 is ANQGSEA. The CDR3 length is 12 residues. V was pared by 4 bases and J by 5 bases, with 12 bases between.

There are many counts of this clonotype. The chain is built from TRBV20-1 and TRBJ1-1, with D uncertain. The CDR3 runs 12 residues. Germline V gene sequence: CDR1 DFQATT, CDR2 SNEGSKA (reference sequence). Trimming pared 7 bases from V and 6 bases from J, leaving 15 bases between. This chain's CDR3 is CSVLRPTAEAFF. The CDR3 DNA reads TGCAGTGTTCTCCGACCAACTGCTGAAGCTTTCTTT.

This clonotype occurred many times. The chain uses TRBV7-6 and TRBJ2-1, with 7 bases lining up with TRBD2. This CDR3 region has 15 residues. V was clipped by 2 bases and J by 5 bases; unmatched bases: 6. Looked up from germline, CDR1 is SGHVS and CDR2 is FNYEAQ. Written as DNA, the CDR3 is TGTGCCAGCAGCTTAAGTAGCGGGCCGCACAATGAGCAGTTCTTC. It encodes CASSLSSGPHNEQFF.

This clonotype appeared many times. CDR3 bases: TGTGCCAGCAGCTTTCGATCTTTACAGCCCCAGCATTTT. Protein: CASSFRSLQPQHF. The chain employs TRBV7-2 and TRBJ1-5; D unclear. The germline V gene encodes CDR1 SGHTA and CDR2 FQGNSA. The CDR3 sequence is 13 residues long. V lost 3 bases and J 7 bases, leaving 10 bases between the germline ends. Using reference TRBV7-2 and TRBJ1-5 for the parts outside the CDR3, the full variable domain is GAGVSQSPSNKVTEKGKDVELRCDPISGHTALYWYRQSLGQGLEFLIYFQGNSAPDKSGLPSDRFSAERTGGSVSTLTIQRTQQEDSAVYLCASSFRSLQPQHFGDGTRLSIL.

This clonotype was detected many times. This chain uses TRBV6-6 with TRBJ2-2, with D maybe TRBD1 (5 bases). Trimming cost V 8 bases and J 0 bases, with 10 bases left between them. The CDR3 contains 14 residues. The germline V gene encodes CDR1 MNHNY and CDR2 SVGAGI (reference sequence). The CDR3 DNA reads as TGTGCCAGCGGGGCCGAAACGAACACCGGGGAGCTGTTTTTT. This encodes CASGAETNTGELFF.

This clonotype has at least ten counts. This CDR3 reads CASTAATGLVRDTQYF. CDR3 nucleotide sequence: TGTGCCAGCACCGCGGCGACGGGACTAGTGAGAGATACGCAGTATTTT. The genes are TRBV7-2 and TRBJ2-3; 8 bases are a match to TRBD2. This CDR3 has 16 residues. Germline CDR1 and CDR2: SGHTA and FQGNSA. After removal of 7 bases from V and 5 bases from J, the junction contained 14 bases not matched to a gene.

This clonotype was seen at least ten times. The V call is TRBV7-2, the J call TRBJ2-5; 10 bases line up with TRBD2. Unmatched junction bases numbered 12, after V lost 1 base and J lost 1 base. Germline CDR1 is SGHTA and CDR2 is FQGNSA. The CDR3 runs 19 residues. The CDR3 nucleotides read TGTGCCAGCAGCTTAGGGGGGGCTAGCGGGAGAGGGGTCCAAGAGACCCAGTACTTC. Translated: CASSLGGASGRGVQETQYF.

This clonotype was detected many times. The chain combines TRBV7-6 with TRBJ2-3; 7 positions match TRBD1. This CDR3 spans 13 amino acids. J gave up 14 bases and V 4 bases, and 12 bases lay outside the gene matches. Germline assignment: CDR1 SGHVS and CDR2 FNYEAQ. The CDR3 loop is CASSSPDRASWYF. CDR3 nucleotides: TGTGCCAGCAGCTCCCCCGACAGGGCCTCTTGGTATTTT.

This clonotype was observed at least ten times. The rearrangement joins TRBV27 to TRBJ2-3; 7 bases fit TRBD2. Germline assignment: CDR1 MNHEY and CDR2 SMNVEV (reference sequence). CDR3 length: 15 residues. J gave up 2 bases and V 7 bases, and 9 bases lay outside the gene matches. The CDR3 loop is CASTSGGRITDTQYF. Here the CDR3 DNA reads TGTGCCAGCACTTCGGGCGGGAGAATCACAGATACGCAGTATTTT.

This clonotype was observed many times. The rearrangement joins TRBV7-9 to TRBJ2-7; 7 bases line up with TRBD1. Germline values: CDR1 SEHNR, CDR2 FQNEAQ (reference sequence). The CDR3 sequence is 15 residues long. V shed 4 bases, J shed 5 bases, and the junction held 11 bases outside the gene matches. The DNA of the CDR3 is TGTGCCAGCAGCTCTGGTGGCAGGGGGTTCCACGAGCAGTACTTC. Translated: CASSSGGRGFHEQYF.